What follows describes a single T cell receptor (beta chain). Libraries were prepared by immunoSEQ multiplex PCR; TCRdb keeps only in-frame clonotypes and omits some of them. The sample consists of roughly 230,000 clones, roughly 80% of them appearing once. This specimen belongs to a study of blood T cell repertoires in COVID-19. Germline trimming cut 6 bases from V and 1 base from J; bases unmatched to any gene: 4. The germline gives CDR1 LNHDA, CDR2 SQIVND (reference sequence). This CDR3 contains 14 residues. The sequencing input was peripheral blood. The TCR sequence derives from a man in his fifties with active or convalescent COVID-19. The chain is built from TRBV19 and TRBJ1-2; 8 nucleotides align to TRBD1. In nucleotides, the CDR3 is TGTGCCAGTAGAGGCGGACAGGGTAACTATGGCTACACCTTC. Amino acids: CASRGGQGNYGYTF.